This TCR beta chain derives from a study of OX40 agonist ivuxolimab in advanced cancers. Background on the study: The group had a mean age of 60 years, ranged from about 20 to 90, and was roughly 80% male.

On this clone: Its matching antigen is unknown.

The repertoire was sequenced with immunoSEQ multiplex PCR; TCRdb's copy has only in-frame clones and lacks some. This sample yields about 42,000 clones, of which 82% are seen a single time; more than 20% belongs to the top ten. Patients with a history of autoimmune disease or on systemic immunosuppression were excluded. Notes on the study in general: It was not determined which antigens were specifically recognized by the peripheral T cells that had undergone clonal expansion. Dose levels from 0.1 to 3.0 mg/kg saw CD4+ and CD8+ blood T cells expand clonally by week 6.

Looked up from germline, CDR1 is SGHTA and CDR2 is FQGNSA. CDR3 length equals 19 residues. Trimming removed 0 bases from V and 0 bases from J, with 18 bases in between. The sequenced sample was CD4+ or CD8+ T cells sorted from blood, obtained in a trial of the OX40 agonist ivuxolimab. V gene TRBV7-2 combines with J gene TRBJ2-4, with a possible D match to TRBD1 (5 bases). The source is an adult with an advanced solid tumor such as melanoma, head and neck, liver or kidney cancer. CDR3: CASSLADPTGDLAKNIQYF. The CDR3 DNA follows: TGTGCCAGCAGCTTAGCGGATCCTACAGGTGATCTAGCCAAAAACATTCAGTACTTC.